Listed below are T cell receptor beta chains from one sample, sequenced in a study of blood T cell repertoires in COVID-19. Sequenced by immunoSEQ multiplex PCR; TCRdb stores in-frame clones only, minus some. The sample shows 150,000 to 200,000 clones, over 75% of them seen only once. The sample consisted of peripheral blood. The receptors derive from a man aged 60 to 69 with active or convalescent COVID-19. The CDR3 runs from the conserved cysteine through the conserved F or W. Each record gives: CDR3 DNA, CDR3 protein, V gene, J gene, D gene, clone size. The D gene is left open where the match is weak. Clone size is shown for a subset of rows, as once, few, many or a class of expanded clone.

TGTGCCAGCAGCTTGGCGGGTGCAGCGGGGAACGAGCAGTACTTC	CASSLAGAAGNEQYF	TRBV11-2	TRBJ2-7	TRBD2	NA
TGCGCCAGCAGCTTGGCTTCAGGGCGAGATCAGCCCCAGCATTTT	CASSLASGRDQPQHF	TRBV5-1	TRBJ1-5	NA	NA
TGTGCCAGCAGCCCCAGACTAGCGGGGTTATACAATGAGCAGTTCTTC	CASSPRLAGLYNEQFF	TRBV11-2	TRBJ2-1	TRBD2	NA
TGTGCCAGCAGTTTAATAGGGGTGGAGACCCAGTACTTC	CASSLIGVETQYF	TRBV12-3/TRBV12-4	TRBJ2-5	NA	NA
TGTGCCAGCAGCTTGGTGGCGGGCGGCGAGCAGTTCTTC	CASSLVAGGEQFF	TRBV5-5	TRBJ2-1	NA	NA
TGTGCCAGCAGCCCGGACGGGAACTACAATGAGCAGTTCTTC	CASSPDGNYNEQFF	TRBV2	TRBJ2-1	NA	NA
TGTGCCAGCAGCCGGGATATTCAGAAGGCCGGGGAGCTGTTTTTT	CASSRDIQKAGELFF	TRBV7-9	TRBJ2-2	NA	NA
TGTGCCAGCAGCCTGACAGGACCGGGTACGCAGTATTTT	CASSLTGPGTQYF	TRBV5-4	TRBJ2-3	NA	NA
TGTGCCAGCAGCCCGAGGGGCAGGGGGGACACCGGGGAGCTGTTTTTT	CASSPRGRGDTGELFF	TRBV7-6	TRBJ2-2	NA	once
TGTGCCAGTAGTATTGGAGCGACAGGGGGGCTCGGCGGGGAGCTGTTTTTT	CASSIGATGGLGGELFF	TRBV19	TRBJ2-2	TRBD1	NA
TGTGCCAGCAGTGAAGCGCAAGGGGGCGGCCTCGCTTTCTTT	CASSEAQGGGLAFF	TRBV2	TRBJ1-1	TRBD1	NA
TGTGCCAGCTCACCCAGGGGACATCTGAACACTGAAGCTTTCTTT	CASSPRGHLNTEAFF	TRBV18	TRBJ1-1	NA	NA
TGTGCCAGCAGCTCTAATTGGGGAAACACCATATATTTT	CASSSNWGNTIYF	TRBV5-5	TRBJ1-3	NA	NA
TGTGCCAGCAGCACCAGTCCCTCCGAGCAGTACTTC	CASSTSPSEQYF	TRBV9	TRBJ2-7	NA	NA
TGTGCCAGCAGCCAAGATAGGGGGCCGAACACTGAAGCTTTCTTT	CASSQDRGPNTEAFF	TRBV3-1/TRBV3-2	TRBJ1-1	TRBD1	NA
TGTGCCAGTAGTATGGACAGGGCGTTCTCGGGCTACACCTTC	CASSMDRAFSGYTF	TRBV19	TRBJ1-2	TRBD1	few
TGTGCCAGCAGCCCAGGGGCATCTAGCACAGATACGCAGTATTTT	CASSPGASSTDTQYF	TRBV5-4	TRBJ2-3	NA	NA
TGTGCCAGCAGAGGGACAGGGGAAGGTCAGCCCCAGCATTTT	CASRGTGEGQPQHF	TRBV27	TRBJ1-5	TRBD1	NA
TGTGCCAGCAGTGACTCACAGGGGCAAGGACAGCCCCAGCATTTT	CASSDSQGQGQPQHF	TRBV6-5	TRBJ1-5	TRBD1	NA
TGTGCCAGCAGTTCCCGGGGAGTGGAGACCCAGTACTTC	CASSSRGVETQYF	TRBV5-4	TRBJ2-5	NA	NA
TGTGCCACCTCCGGCGGGGGAGGCGATGGCTACACCTTC	CATSGGGGDGYTF	TRBV15	TRBJ1-2	NA	NA
TGCGCCAGCAGCTACGACACTGCCTATGGCTACACCTTC	CASSYDTAYGYTF	TRBV5-1	TRBJ1-2	NA	NA
TGTGCCAGCAGCCCCGGTGACAGGACGGGCTACACCTTC	CASSPGDRTGYTF	TRBV11-2	TRBJ1-2	NA	NA
TGCGCCAGCAGCCGAGGTAGCGGGAGTAGTACCTACAATGAGCAGTTCTTC	CASSRGSGSSTYNEQFF	TRBV4-1	TRBJ2-1	TRBD2	NA
TGCGCCAGCAGGGAGACTAGCGGAGGGATAGGTGAGCAGTTCTTC	CASRETSGGIGEQFF	TRBV5-1	TRBJ2-1	TRBD2	NA
TGTGCCAGCAGTTTCTTAGACCAGGGGGCTAACTATGGCTACACCTTC	CASSFLDQGANYGYTF	TRBV28	TRBJ1-2	TRBD1	NA
TGTGCCAGTCGGACAGGGGGTAACACCGGGGAGCTGTTTTTT	CASRTGGNTGELFF	TRBV2	TRBJ2-2	TRBD1	NA
TGTGCCAGCCACTCAGGGGCCACTGAAGCTTTCTTT	CASHSGATEAFF	TRBV2	TRBJ1-1	NA	NA
TGTGCCACCAGTGATTTACGGGACAGGGGGCACGAGGACAGCCCCAGGGGCTATGGCTACACCTTC	CATSDLRDRGHEDSPRGYGYTF	TRBV24-1	TRBJ1-2	TRBD1	NA
TGTGCCATCAGGCCACTAGCGGGAGAGGAGGGCGGGGAGCTGTTTTTT	CAIRPLAGEEGGELFF	TRBV10-3	TRBJ2-2	TRBD2	NA
NA	CASSLTGGFLETQYF	TRBV5-6	TRBJ2-5	NA	once
TGTGCCAGCAGAGGGGGACAGAGTAACTATGGCTACACCTTC	CASRGGQSNYGYTF	TRBV2	TRBJ1-2	TRBD1	few
TGTGCCAGCAGTTACCAAGGACAGCTTAACTATGGCTACACCTTC	CASSYQGQLNYGYTF	TRBV6-5	TRBJ1-2	NA	NA
TGTGCCAGTAGTCCCCGAAGGGGGGGCCTGGGTCGAGGGTACGAGCAGTACTTC	CASSPRRGGLGRGYEQYF	TRBV19	TRBJ2-7	NA	NA
TGTGCCAGCAGTGAAGGTACGGGGACATTCAATCAGCCCCAGCATTTT	CASSEGTGTFNQPQHF	TRBV6-1	TRBJ1-5	NA	NA
TGTGCCAGCAGTATAAGCCCAGGTAGCAATCAGCCCCAGCATTTT	CASSISPGSNQPQHF	TRBV6-5	TRBJ1-5	NA	few
TGTGCCAGTAGTATAGATCGGGGGGCGACCCATGGGCCCCAGCATTTT	CASSIDRGATHGPQHF	TRBV19	TRBJ1-5	NA	NA
TGTGCCAGCAGCACGACCGGGGGGAGGGGTCGGGGCAGCACAGATACGCAGTATTTT	CASSTTGGRGRGSTDTQYF	TRBV9	TRBJ2-3	TRBD2	NA
TGTGCCAGCAGGGGTACAGGGTTGGGAGGGGCTTTCTTT	CASRGTGLGGAFF	TRBV6-5	TRBJ1-1	NA	NA
TGTGCCAGCAGGAGCGGGGTACGGGCCGGGGAGCTGTTTTTT	CASRSGVRAGELFF	TRBV2	TRBJ2-2	TRBD2	NA
TGTGCCAGCAGCTTAACACCAGGGTTGGGAGAGACCCAGTACTTC	CASSLTPGLGETQYF	TRBV7-3	TRBJ2-5	NA	NA
TGTGCCAGCAGCTCATCCGGGACAGGGTATTCGCCTGAAGCTTTCTTT	CASSSSGTGYSPEAFF	TRBV3-1/TRBV3-2	TRBJ1-1	TRBD1	NA
TGTGCCAGCAGTTACACCGACAGCTATAATTCACCCCTCCACTTT	CASSYTDSYNSPLHF	TRBV6-5	TRBJ1-6	NA	NA
TGTGCCAGTAGTACCGGACTGCCAGATACGCAGTATTTT	CASSTGLPDTQYF	TRBV19	TRBJ2-3	NA	NA
TGTGCCAGCAGTACCCTAGACAGAAATCAGCCCCAGCATTTT	CASSTLDRNQPQHF	TRBV28	TRBJ1-5	NA	NA
TGTGCCAGCAGCCAAGAAGGGTCGGCGGGGACTGAAGCTTTCTTT	CASSQEGSAGTEAFF	TRBV3-1/TRBV3-2	TRBJ1-1	NA	NA
TGCGCCAGCAGCTTCGGACAGGGAGCGGATGGCTACACCTTC	CASSFGQGADGYTF	TRBV5-1	TRBJ1-2	TRBD1	NA
TGTGCCAGCAGCCCGATGGGGGGAGACAGGGGAGAGTCCGGGGAGCTGTTTTTT	CASSPMGGDRGESGELFF	TRBV5-6	TRBJ2-2	TRBD1	NA
TGTGCCAGCAGTCCCCGGGACAGGGAGCCCTACGAGCAGTACTTC	CASSPRDREPYEQYF	TRBV27	TRBJ2-7	TRBD1	NA
TGTGCCAGCAGTCTCAGCAAGACAAGCTCCTACGAGCAGTACTTC	CASSLSKTSSYEQYF	TRBV21-1	TRBJ2-7	NA	NA
TGTGCCAGCAGCCAAGAGACAGACCGGCGCATTGAAAAACTGTTTTTT	CASSQETDRRIEKLFF	TRBV3-1/TRBV3-2	TRBJ1-4	NA	NA
TGTGCCAGCGGCAGGATCACAGATACGCAGTATTTT	CASGRITDTQYF	TRBV2	TRBJ2-3	NA	few
TGTGCCAGCAGGGGGAGGTCGTCCCCGAGCAACAACCACCACTATGGCTACACCTTC	CASRGRSSPSNNHHYGYTF	TRBV5-5	TRBJ1-2	NA	NA
TGTGCCAGCAGCTTCGGGGGGCTGGGCACTGAAGCTTTCTTT	CASSFGGLGTEAFF	TRBV7-2	TRBJ1-1	NA	NA
TGTGCCAGCAGGGAGCGGGGGGAGACCTTTGACGAGCAGTACTTC	CASRERGETFDEQYF	TRBV6-5	TRBJ2-7	TRBD2	NA
TGTGCCAGCAGTCGGAAGTCGGGACAGGGGATCGGCGGGGAGCTGTTTTTT	CASSRKSGQGIGGELFF	TRBV6-6	TRBJ2-2	TRBD1	few
TGTGCCAGCAGCCAGTCGTATCGGACTGGGGGGTCAGATACGCAGTATTTT	CASSQSYRTGGSDTQYF	TRBV3-1/TRBV3-2	TRBJ2-3	NA	NA